The rows below give T cell receptor beta chains drawn from one sample of a study of lymphopenia after photon versus proton radiotherapy. Profiled with immunoSEQ multiplex PCR; TCRdb holds only in-frame clones, not every one. The sample consists of over 25,000 clones, roughly nine tenths of them appearing once. This specimen was peripheral blood, taken from a patient treated with photon-based radiotherapy. The receptors shown here come from a woman aged 50 to 60 with pancreatic cancer. The CDR3 runs from the conserved cysteine through the conserved F or W. The D gene is left open where the match is weak. Clone sizes are given selectively: once, few, many, or a class where the clone is expanded.

j_call	v_call	clone_size	d_call	cdr3_nt	cdr3_aa
TRBJ2-2	TRBV27	NA	NA	TGTGCCAGCAGTTTATCGATTGGTAGCGCGAACACCGGGGAGCTGTTTTTT	CASSLSIGSANTGELFF
TRBJ2-2	TRBV2	NA	TRBD2	TGTGCCAGCACCCCACTAGCGGGAGAAACCGGGGAGCTGTTTTTT	CASTPLAGETGELFF
TRBJ2-2	TRBV13	medium-sized	NA	TGTGCCAGCAGCTTAGGCAGCGCCGGGGAGCTGTTTTTT	CASSLGSAGELFF
TRBJ2-1	TRBV19	NA	TRBD2	TGTGCCAGTAGGCTCCTAGCGGGAGGGCCATCTGAGCAGTTCTTC	CASRLLAGGPSEQFF
TRBJ2-5	TRBV9	NA	NA	TGTGCCAGCAGCTCTCCCGGGGTGGTCGGGACCCAGTACTTC	CASSSPGVVGTQYF
TRBJ1-2	TRBV5-1	NA	NA	TGCGCCAGCAGCTTGATGAACGAGAACGGCTACACCTTC	CASSLMNENGYTF
TRBJ2-7	TRBV7-9	NA	TRBD2	TGTGCCAGCAGCTTAGGGATAGCGGGAGTATACGAGCAGTACTTC	CASSLGIAGVYEQYF
TRBJ1-2	TRBV7-2	NA	NA	TGTGCCAGCAGCTCCAATACAGGGAACTATGGCTACACCTTC	CASSSNTGNYGYTF
TRBJ2-1	TRBV5-6	NA	NA	TGTGCCAGCAGCCGCTTGGATAGCGTTCCTGGCAATGAGCAGTTCTTC	CASSRLDSVPGNEQFF
TRBJ1-5	TRBV30	once	NA	TGTGCCTGTGCCCGGGACTGGAATCAGCCCCAGCATTTT	CACARDWNQPQHF
TRBJ2-7	TRBV6-5	NA	NA	TGTGCCAGCAGTCCTCACTGGAGCTCCTACGAGCAGTACTTC	CASSPHWSSYEQYF
TRBJ2-3	TRBV5-8	NA	TRBD2	TGTGCCAGCAGCTTGGTATCTAGCGGGAGGCCCGTAGCAGATACGCAGTATTTT	CASSLVSSGRPVADTQYF
TRBJ2-1	TRBV29-1	NA	TRBD1	TGCAGCGTGGACAGGGACAATGAGCAGTTCTTC	CSVDRDNEQFF
TRBJ2-1	TRBV9	NA	NA	TGTGCCAGCAGCGTCAGACAGGTAGTTGGCAATGAGCAGTTCTTC	CASSVRQVVGNEQFF
TRBJ2-1	TRBV30	NA	NA	TGTGCCTGGAGTCGTAGCGGTATATTGAATGAGCAGTTCTTC	CAWSRSGILNEQFF
TRBJ2-7	TRBV27	NA	NA	TGTGCCAGCAGTCCTCAATGGGATTTCGCCTCCGAGCAGTACTTC	CASSPQWDFASEQYF
TRBJ2-1	TRBV30	NA	NA	TGTGCCTGGAGTCTCGCCCCGGGGCACAATGAGCAGTTCTTC	CAWSLAPGHNEQFF
TRBJ2-1	TRBV25-1	NA	TRBD2	TGTGCCAGCCGAGTCCTCGGGAGGAATGAGCAGTTCTTC	CASRVLGRNEQFF
TRBJ2-7	TRBV5-6	NA	TRBD2	TGTGCCAGCAGCGTACTAGCGGGACCTTCCTACGAGCAGTACTTC	CASSVLAGPSYEQYF
TRBJ2-7	TRBV15	NA	NA	TGTGCCACCAGCAGACTGGGGGACACAGATTACGAGCAGTACTTC	CATSRLGDTDYEQYF
TRBJ2-7	TRBV6-1	NA	TRBD2	TGTGCCAGTAAGACTAGCGGGAACTACGAGCAGTACTTC	CASKTSGNYEQYF